Below are 11 T cell receptor beta chains sequenced from a single sample in a study of PD-1 blockade in mismatch repair-deficient tumors. TCRdb's table, derived via immunoSEQ multiplex PCR, lists solely in-frame clones and lacks some. Altogether 95,000 to 150,000 clones are present, around 83% being singletons, with the ten largest covering roughly 13%. This sample comprised peripheral blood, obtained 44 weeks after starting pembrolizumab. These receptors all stem from an adult with mismatch repair-deficient cancer.

The CDR3 protein is CASSYFTRENTGELFF. In nucleotides, the CDR3 is TGTGCCAGCAGTTACTTTACGAGAGAGAACACCGGGGAGCTGTTTTTT. The chain combines TRBV6-5 with TRBJ2-2, with D unresolved. This CDR3 has 16 residues. V was shortened by 1 base and J by 1 base, with 10 bases between the two germline ends. Germline V gene sequence: CDR1 MNHEY, CDR2 SVGAGI.

The chain uses TRBV14 and TRBJ2-7; D remains unclear. The CDR3 is 12 amino acids. Germline V gives CDR1 SGHDN, CDR2 FVKESK. The V gene lost 6 bases and the J gene lost 3 bases, with 9 bases spanning the gap. The CDR3 is CASSHGLYEQYF. The DNA of the CDR3 is TGTGCCAGCAGTCACGGCCTCTACGAGCAGTACTTC.

V gene TRBV13 combines with J gene TRBJ2-3; D remains ambiguous. This CDR3 region has 13 residues. V was pared by 0 bases and J by 3 bases, with 4 bases between. Germline CDR1 is PRHDT and CDR2 is FYEKMQ (reference sequence). CDR3 in amino acids: CASSLGLTDTQYF. CDR3 DNA sequence: TGTGCCAGCAGCTTAGGTCTAACAGATACGCAGTATTTT.

This chain connects TRBV2 to TRBJ2-1; D uncertain. V was pared by 5 bases and J by 0 bases, with 11 bases between. The germline V gene has CDR1 SNHLY and CDR2 FYNNEI. This CDR3 comprises 15 residues. The DNA for the CDR3 is TGTGCCAGCAGTCTAGGCCCTAGCTCCTACAATGAGCAGTTCTTC. Protein: CASSLGPSSYNEQFF.

As for this clone: Other DNA variants within this sample encode the same CDR3. V gene TRBV28 combines with J gene TRBJ2-3; 8 nucleotides match TRBD1. Per germline, CDR1 MDHEN and CDR2 SYDVKM. V shed 6 bases and J 10 bases; nucleotides not matched to a gene: 6. The CDR3 length is 12 residues. The CDR3 loop is CASSHRGAPQYF. Here the CDR3 DNA reads TGTGCCAGCAGCCACAGGGGGGCACCGCAGTATTTT. Based on the CDR3 plus reference TRBV28 and TRBJ2-3, the full variable domain is DVKVTQSSRYLVKRTGEKVFLECVQDMDHENMFWYRQDPGLGLRLIYFSYDVKMKEKGDIPEGYSVSREKKERFSLILESASTNQTSMYLCASSHRGAPQYFGPGTRLTVL.

V is TRBV11-2 and J is TRBJ2-1; TRBD1 matches 8 bases. Trimming cost V 5 bases and J 7 bases; bases outside gene matches: 10. This CDR3 has 15 residues. The germline gives CDR1 SGHAT, CDR2 FQNNGV. CDR3 sequence (DNA): TGTGCCAGCAGCCTCCGGGACAGGCGTTATAATGAGCAGTTCTTC. As protein: CASSLRDRRYNEQFF.

V gene TRBV11-2 combines with J gene TRBJ2-7; D possibly corresponds to TRBD2 (6 bases). Trimming stripped 0 bases from V and 7 bases from J, with 16 bases between. Germline CDR1 and CDR2: SGHAT and FQNNGV. CDR3 length: 15 amino acids. CDR3 loop: CASSLDRRGAGEQYF. The CDR3, as DNA: TGTGCCAGCAGCTTAGACCGGAGAGGGGCGGGGGAGCAGTACTTC.

The V and J genes are TRBV6-5 and TRBJ2-3, with D unclear. This CDR3 region has 16 residues. V gave up 0 bases and J gave up 1 base, with 11 bases separating them. CDR1 MNHEY and CDR2 SVGAGI come from the germline V gene. Written as DNA, the CDR3 is TGTGCCAGCAGTTACTCGGATATTGCGGGCACAGATACGCAGTATTTT. Protein product: CASSYSDIAGTDTQYF.

The chain carries TRBV30 and TRBJ2-3, with D maybe TRBD1 (5 bases). Trimming removed 3 bases at V and 0 bases at J, with 13 bases between. CDR1 is GTSNPN and CDR2 is SVGIG in the germline V gene (reference sequence). This CDR3 is built from 15 residues. The CDR3 reads CAWRQDSHSTDTQYF. CDR3 coding DNA: TGTGCCTGGAGGCAAGACAGTCATAGCACAGATACGCAGTATTTT.

CDR3 amino acids: CASSQALTHVTGELFF. CDR3 DNA sequence: TGCGCCAGCAGCCAAGCTTTGACGCATGTCACCGGGGAGCTGTTTTTT. The V call is TRBV4-3, the J call TRBJ2-2, with D hard to call. V lost 1 base and J lost 4, with 13 bases in between. Germline CDR1 is LGHNA and CDR2 is YSLEER. The CDR3 has 16 amino acids.

The chain carries TRBV5-5 and TRBJ2-5, with D tentatively TRBD2 (6 bases). The CDR3 extends over 14 amino acids. The ends were cut back, 4 bases at V and 2 bases at J, with 12 bases in the middle. Germline loops: CDR1 SGHKS, CDR2 YYEKEE (reference sequence). The CDR3 loop reads CASSPRTTQETQYF. CDR3 nucleotide sequence: TGTGCCAGCAGCCCACGGACTACGCAAGAGACCCAGTACTTC.